This T cell receptor beta chain was identified in a study of somatic mutations in cytotoxic T cells in rheumatoid arthritis. Repertoires were generated with immunoSEQ multiplex PCR, while TCRdb's copy carries only in-frame clones and drops some. The sample includes approximately 20,000 clones, over 60% of them seen just once. Germline V lookup: CDR1 SGHNT, CDR2 YYREEE (reference sequence). The V and J ends lost 5 bases and 6 bases respectively, with 14 bases between them. This CDR3 region has 14 residues. Positive magnetic bead selection separated CD4+ and CD8+ cells, and flow cytometry confirmed purity.

The sequenced material came from CD8+ T cells sorted from blood. This sequence originates from an adult with rheumatoid arthritis. The chain is built from TRBV5-4 and TRBJ2-2; D is perhaps TRBD2 (6 bases). The chain's CDR3 is CASSVPGSPGELFF. The CDR3 DNA is TGTGCCAGCAGTGTCCCCGGGAGTCCCGGGGAGCTGTTTTTT. Variable domain in full (rest from reference TRBV5-4 and TRBJ2-2): ETGVTQSPTHLIKTRGQQVTLRCSSQSGHNTVSWYQQALGQGPQFIFQYYREEENGRGNFPPRFSGLQFPNYSSELNVNALELDDSALYLCASSVPGSPGELFFGEGSRLTVL.